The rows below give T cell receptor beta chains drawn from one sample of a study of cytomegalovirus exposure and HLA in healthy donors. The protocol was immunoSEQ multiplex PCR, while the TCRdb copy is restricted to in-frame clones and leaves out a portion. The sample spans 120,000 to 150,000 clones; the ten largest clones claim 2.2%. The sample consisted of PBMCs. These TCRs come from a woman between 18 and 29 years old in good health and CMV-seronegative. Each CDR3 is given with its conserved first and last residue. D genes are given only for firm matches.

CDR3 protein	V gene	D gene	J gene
CASSLFGLHTGELFF	TRBV7-2	-	TRBJ2-2
CASSSGLVTDTQYF	TRBV7-2	TRBD2	TRBJ2-3
CASSVGGGETQYF	TRBV9	-	TRBJ2-5
CASSLGGSGSTDTQYF	TRBV5-4	TRBD2	TRBJ2-3
CASSPLQGSTNEKLFF	TRBV7-8	TRBD1	TRBJ1-4
CASSYGLPGADTQYF	TRBV6-6	-	TRBJ2-3
CASSSTSGDYEQYF	TRBV7-9	TRBD2	TRBJ2-7
CASSLRRTPYAYSNQPQHF	TRBV5-1	-	TRBJ1-5
CAWSLGAVLEPQHF	TRBV30	-	TRBJ1-5
CASRRPTSGRPGTQYF	TRBV2	TRBD2	TRBJ2-3
CAWSGKTSGRRNEQFF	TRBV30	TRBD2	TRBJ2-1
CSVSPSGRLIYEQYF	TRBV29-1	TRBD2	TRBJ2-7
CASRSGGSNQPQHF	TRBV6-5	TRBD1	TRBJ1-5
CASSLGSLDTQYF	TRBV7-9	-	TRBJ2-3
CASSELSSYSTDTQYF	TRBV9	-	TRBJ2-3
CASRLQLRAFF	TRBV28	-	TRBJ1-1
CASSSWADSYNEQFF	TRBV19	-	TRBJ2-1
CASSRGGSGVGQETQYF	TRBV5-1	TRBD2	TRBJ2-5
CAINQEGATYNEQFF	TRBV10-3	-	TRBJ2-1
CASGYTMTGLLTGELFF	TRBV12-5	-	TRBJ2-2